The 5 T cell receptor beta chains in this list originate from one sample, sequenced in a study of blood T cell repertoires in COVID-19. Profiling relied on immunoSEQ multiplex PCR, and the TCRdb table lists in-frame clones only, not all of them. The sample has 15,000 to 20,000 clones, around 89% seen once. The specimen sequenced was peripheral blood. The receptors originated from an older woman with active COVID-19.

Judged by abundance, this clone is medium-sized. The chain recombines TRBV27 with TRBJ1-2; possibly TRBD1 for D (6 bases). The germline gives CDR1 MNHEY, CDR2 SMNVEV (reference sequence). V was shortened by 5 bases and J by 8 bases, with 18 bases between the two germline ends. This CDR3 region has 14 residues. This CDR3 is CASSMNRALGGYTF. DNA for the CDR3: TGTGCCAGCAGTATGAACAGGGCGCTGGGGGGCTACACCTTC.

The rearrangement links TRBV29-1 to TRBJ1-2; D gene unclear. Per germline, CDR1 SQVTM and CDR2 ANQGSEA. This CDR3 is built from 13 residues. Trimming shortened V by 4 bases and J by 4 bases, and 13 bases separated the two germline ends. CDR3 nucleotide sequence: TGCAGCGTTGGGGCGGGTACCGGCTATGGCTACACCTTC. Protein product: CSVGAGTGYGYTF.

The chain combines TRBV29-1 with TRBJ2-3, with 7 bases matching TRBD1. The V and J ends lost 7 bases and 3 bases, in that order; junction bases with no gene match: 10. Germline V lookup: CDR1 SQVTM, CDR2 ANQGSEA. The CDR3 consists of 14 residues. The CDR3 protein is CSASRTRGTDTQYF. The CDR3 DNA follows: TGCAGCGCTAGCCGGACCAGGGGGACAGATACGCAGTATTTT.

The rearrangement uses TRBV18 and TRBJ1-1; no clear D gene. The ends were cut back, 4 bases at V and 4 bases at J, with 10 bases in the middle. This CDR3 comprises 13 residues. Germline V gene data show CDR1 as KGHSH and CDR2 as LQKENI. DNA of the CDR3: TGTGCCAGCTCACAAACTTCCGCCACTGAAGCTTTCTTT. It is translated as CASSQTSATEAFF. Variable domain in full (rest from reference TRBV18 and TRBJ1-1): NAGVMQNPRHLVRRRGQEARLRCSPMKGHSHVYWYRQLPEEGLKFMVYLQKENIIDESGMPKERFSAEFPKEGPSILRIQQVVRGDSAAYFCASSQTSATEAFFGQGTRLTVV.

This chain connects TRBV7-8 to TRBJ2-5; TRBD2 might be the D (6 bases). V was shortened by 3 bases and J by 2 bases, with 13 bases between the two germline ends. CDR1 and CDR2 from the germline V gene are SGHVS and FQNEAQ. The CDR3 consists of 15 residues. CDR3 sequence reads: CASSFPGAGQETQYF. DNA for the CDR3: TGTGCCAGCAGCTTTCCCGGTGCGGGGCAAGAGACCCAGTACTTC.